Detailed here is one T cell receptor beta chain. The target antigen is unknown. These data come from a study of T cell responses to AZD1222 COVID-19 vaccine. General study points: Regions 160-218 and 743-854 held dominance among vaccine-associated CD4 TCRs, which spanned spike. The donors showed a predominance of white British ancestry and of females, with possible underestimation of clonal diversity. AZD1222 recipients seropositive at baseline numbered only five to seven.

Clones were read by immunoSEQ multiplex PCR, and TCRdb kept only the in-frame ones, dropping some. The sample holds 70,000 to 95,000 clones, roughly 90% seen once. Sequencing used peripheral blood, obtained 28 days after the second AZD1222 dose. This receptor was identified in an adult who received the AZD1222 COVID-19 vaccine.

CDR3 in DNA: TGTGCCAGCAGCCTTACAGCCCCGGAAGGCCCTAGAACGTATAATTCACCCCTCCACTTT. It specifies CASSLTAPEGPRTYNSPLHF. This chain joins TRBV6-6 and TRBJ1-6; D call uncertain. The CDR3 runs 20 residues. Germline V gene lookup returns CDR1 MNHNY and CDR2 SVGAGI (reference sequence). The V gene lost 6 bases and the J gene lost 4 bases, with 28 bases spanning the gap.